These 25 T cell receptor beta chains came from one sample sequenced in a study of blood T cell repertoires in COVID-19. Profiled with immunoSEQ multiplex PCR; TCRdb holds only in-frame clones, not every one. The table shows about 93,000 clones, with 80% occurring only once. Source material: peripheral blood. These TCRs come from a human donor in a cohort sampled during active COVID-19.

This sequence joins TRBV6-1 and TRBJ1-4, with 9 bases aligning to TRBD1. The ends lost 1 base at V and 8 bases at J; junction bases unmatched: 5. Germline V gene lookup returns CDR1 MNHNS and CDR2 SASEGT. The CDR3 runs to 15 residues. CDR3 sequence reads: CASSEGGTGREKLFF. CDR3 in DNA: TGTGCCAGCAGTGAAGGGGGGACAGGGAGGGAAAAACTGTTTTTT.

In its sample, this clone was seen a few times. Other DNA sequences within the sample encode an identical CDR3. The chain recombines TRBV28 with TRBJ1-3; no clear D. Between the trimmed V and J ends, which lost 9 bases and 3 bases, there was a span of 3 bases. Germline lookup yields CDR1 MDHEN and CDR2 SYDVKM. CDR3 size: 10 residues. In nucleotides, the CDR3 is TGTGCCAGTCTTGGAAACACCATATATTTT. Its protein product is CASLGNTIYF.

This chain uses TRBV28 with TRBJ1-6, with 8 bases lining up with TRBD1. After removal of 5 bases from V and 6 bases from J, the junction contained 6 bases not matched to a gene. The CDR3 length is 15 residues. Germline-derived CDR1 and CDR2 are MDHEN and SYDVKM. CDR3 nucleotides: TGTGCCAGCAGTGGCCACAGGGGGGGTAATTCACCCCTCCACTTT. Translation gives CASSGHRGGNSPLHF. Based on the CDR3 plus reference TRBV28 and TRBJ1-6, the full variable domain is DVKVTQSSRYLVKRTGEKVFLECVQDMDHENMFWYRQDPGLGLRLIYFSYDVKMKEKGDIPEGYSVSREKKERFSLILESASTNQTSMYLCASSGHRGGNSPLHFGNGTRLTVT.

The chain is built from TRBV29-1 and TRBJ2-1; the D is unclear. The CDR3 loop spans 13 amino acids. Trimming removed 6 bases at V and 8 bases at J, with 17 bases between. Germline V gives CDR1 SQVTM, CDR2 ANQGSEA. CDR3 amino acids: CSVELIGLDEQFF. CDR3 in DNA: TGCAGCGTGGAGCTAATCGGCCTAGATGAGCAGTTCTTC.

This rearrangement joins TRBV2 to TRBJ1-2, with D possibly matching TRBD1 (6 bases). The CDR3 totals 13 residues. Per germline, CDR1 SNHLY and CDR2 FYNNEI. V was shortened by 7 bases and J by 2 bases, with 11 bases between the two germline ends. In nucleotides, the CDR3 is TGTGCCAGCAATCAACAGGGAAACTATGGCTACACCTTC. It is translated as CASNQQGNYGYTF.

This clone appeared a single time. The rearrangement joins TRBV21-1 to TRBJ2-4; the D call in the table, TRBD1, was not verified against the DNA. TRBV21-1 is described as a pseudogene. This CDR3 has 16 amino acids. The CDR3 coding sequence is TGTGCCAGCAGCACCCAGGGGGACACGACCAAAAACATTCAGTACTTC. It yields the protein CASSTQGDTTKNIQYF.

This clone was counted ten times or more. This chain connects TRBV18 to TRBJ1-5; 7 bases map to TRBD1. This CDR3 has 14 amino acids. The germline CDR1 and CDR2 sequences are KGHSH and LQKENI. V shed 1 base and J 7 bases; nucleotides not matched to a gene: 4. This chain's CDR3 is CASSPQGAGQPQHF. CDR3 in DNA: TGTGCCAGCTCACCACAGGGGGCAGGACAGCCCCAGCATTTT.

V and J are TRBV7-9 and TRBJ1-2, with a possible D match to TRBD1 (5 bases). The CDR3 spans 16 residues. Germline CDR1 is SEHNR and CDR2 is FQNEAQ (reference sequence). V gave up 5 bases and J gave up 3 bases, with 19 bases separating them. CDR3 nucleotides: TGTGCCAGCAGCGAACGCGCAGGGCGCGGGGACTATGGCTACACCTTC. As protein: CASSERAGRGDYGYTF.

The chain has TRBV18 and TRBJ1-2; D might be TRBD1 (6 bases). V gave up 3 bases and J gave up 8 bases, with 19 bases separating them. The CDR3 contains 15 residues. Germline V gene lookup returns CDR1 KGHSH and CDR2 LQKENI. CDR3 DNA sequence: TGTGCCAGCTCACCCTCCGGACAGATCTCTACCGGCTACACCTTC. Translation gives CASSPSGQISTGYTF.

This chain joins TRBV28 and TRBJ2-2; D gene ambiguous. Germline V lookup: CDR1 MDHEN, CDR2 SYDVKM. V was pared by 4 bases and J by 6 bases, with 9 bases between. This CDR3 has 13 amino acids. CDR3 in DNA: TGTGCCAGCAGTTCCGCGCTCTCCGGGGAGCTGTTTTTT. This translates into CASSSALSGELFF.

The chain has TRBV28 and TRBJ2-3; 14 nucleotides agree with TRBD2. Per germline, CDR1 MDHEN and CDR2 SYDVKM. The CDR3 has 15 amino acids. The V segment lost 7 bases and the J segment 6 bases; nucleotides outside the gene matches: 6. The CDR3, as DNA: TGTGCCAGCACCATGACTAGCGGGAGGGGGGATACGCAGTATTTT. Its translation: CASTMTSGRGDTQYF.

A few counts support this clone. V gene TRBV28 combines with J gene TRBJ1-5; TRBD1 is a possible D gene (6 bases). Trimming removed 1 base at V and 6 bases at J, with 13 bases between. Looked up from germline, CDR1 is MDHEN and CDR2 is SYDVKM. The CDR3 extends over 15 amino acids. Written as DNA, the CDR3 is TGTGCCAGCAGTTTATTGGCCAGGGGCCTTCAGCCCCAGCATTTT. Translation gives CASSLLARGLQPQHF.

CDR3 nucleotides: TGCGCCAGCAGCCCGGACAGGACGGGGGGCTACACCTTC. It yields the protein CASSPDRTGGYTF. This chain connects TRBV5-1 to TRBJ1-2; 7 nucleotides align to TRBD1. Germline-derived CDR1 and CDR2 are SGHRS and YFSETQ. After removal of 4 bases from V and 8 bases from J, the junction contained 8 bases not matched to a gene. The CDR3 consists of 13 residues. Complete variable domain (other parts from reference TRBV5-1 and TRBJ1-2): KAGVTQTPRYLIKTRGQQVTLSCSPISGHRSVSWYQQTPGQGLQFLFEYFSETQRNKGNFPGRFSGRQFSNSRSEMNVSTLELGDSALYLCASSPDRTGGYTFGSGTRLTVV.

J is TRBJ1-3 and V is TRBV7-3; a possible D gene is TRBD1 (5 bases). Germline V gene lookup returns CDR1 SGHTA and CDR2 FQGTGA. Trimming removed 4 bases from V and 0 bases from J, with 10 bases in between. This CDR3 contains 15 residues. The CDR3 DNA follows: TGTGCCAGCAGCTCGGACACCAACTCTGGAAACACCATATATTTT. Translated, it gives CASSSDTNSGNTIYF.

The chain carries TRBV3-1 (or the pseudogene TRBV3-2) and TRBJ2-5; a weak D match, TRBD1 (6 bases). This CDR3 spans 15 amino acids. Trimming left V 1 base short and J 5 bases short, with 14 bases between. Germline CDR1 LGHDT, CDR2 YNNKEL (reference sequence). CDR3 region: CASSQATGIRETQYF. The CDR3 DNA follows: TGTGCCAGCAGCCAAGCCACAGGGATTAGGGAGACCCAGTACTTC.

V gene TRBV30 combines with J gene TRBJ2-3, with 9 nucleotides matching TRBD2. CDR1 and CDR2 (germline): GTSNPN, SVGIG (reference sequence). With V trimmed by 0 bases and J by 1 base, 8 bases remained unmatched. The CDR3 consists of 17 residues. CDR3 amino acids: CAWSVPREGQGTDTQYF. The CDR3 DNA follows: TGTGCCTGGAGTGTACCGCGGGAGGGCCAGGGCACAGATACGCAGTATTTT.

The J gene is TRBJ1-1, the V gene TRBV9, with 8 bases that match TRBD1. The CDR3 covers 14 residues. Germline CDR1 SGDLS, CDR2 YYNGEE. Unmatched junction bases numbered 3, after V lost 2 bases and J lost 3 bases. The CDR3 nucleotides are TGTGCCAGCAGCGTCCGGGGACAGGACACTGAAGCTTTCTTT. Translated, it gives CASSVRGQDTEAFF.

The rearrangement links TRBV5-6 to TRBJ2-1; TRBD2 matches at 9 bases. The germline V gene encodes CDR1 SGHDT and CDR2 YYEEEE. The CDR3 runs to 16 residues. J lost 5 bases, V lost 0 bases, and 6 bases had no gene match. CDR3: CASSLGARGGNNEQFF. CDR3 bases: TGTGCCAGCAGCTTGGGTGCGCGGGGGGGTAACAATGAGCAGTTCTTC. The full variable domain, its missing parts supplied by reference TRBV5-6 and TRBJ2-1, is DAGVTQSPTHLIKTRGQQVTLRCSPKSGHDTVSWYQQALGQGPQFIFQYYEEEERQRGNFPDRFSGHQFPNYSSELNVNALLLGDSALYLCASSLGARGGNNEQFFGPGTRLTVL.

This chain connects TRBV10-2 to TRBJ1-3; 7 bases are a match to TRBD1. The CDR3 spans 15 residues. V shed 6 bases and J 7 bases; nucleotides not matched to a gene: 12. CDR1 and CDR2 from the germline V gene are WSHSY and SAAADI. The CDR3 DNA sequence: TGCGCCAGCAGCATCATACGACAGGGTGATAACACCATATATTTT. Translating gives CASSIIRQGDNTIYF.

The CDR3 spells CASRLEGMNTEAFF. The CDR3 region has the DNA TGTGCCAGCAGGCTTGAGGGAATGAACACTGAAGCTTTCTTT. The chain links TRBV27 to TRBJ1-1; D unclear. CDR1 is MNHEY and CDR2 is SMNVEV in the germline V gene (reference sequence). This CDR3 is built from 14 residues. Trimming removed 6 bases at V and 0 bases at J, with 11 bases between.

This chain uses TRBV2 with TRBJ2-1; 8 bases map to TRBD2. J was trimmed by 2 bases and V by 8 bases; bases with no gene match: 2. Germline V gene data show CDR1 as SNHLY and CDR2 as FYNNEI. The CDR3 runs to 13 residues. The CDR3 sequence is CASGGLAYNEQFF. CDR3 coding DNA: TGTGCCAGCGGGGGACTAGCCTACAATGAGCAGTTCTTC. Filled out from reference TRBV2 and TRBJ2-1, the complete variable domain reads EPEVTQTPSHQVTQMGQEVILRCVPISNHLYFYWYRQILGQKVEFLVSFYNNEISEKSEIFDDQFSVERPDGSNFTLKIRSTKLEDSAMYFCASGGLAYNEQFFGPGTRLTVL.

This clone has only one observation. The chain recombines TRBV18 with TRBJ2-7; 8 nucleotides align to TRBD2. Germline lookup yields CDR1 KGHSH and CDR2 LQKENI. The V segment lost 3 bases and the J segment 3 bases; nucleotides outside the gene matches: 10. The CDR3 covers 16 residues. CDR3 amino acids: CASSPDLGGRNYEQYF. Written as DNA, the CDR3 is TGTGCCAGCTCACCTGACTTGGGCGGGAGGAACTACGAGCAGTACTTC.

V usage is TRBV10-2 and J usage is TRBJ2-7; D is possibly TRBD2 (5 bases). V lost 0 bases and J lost 5, with 17 bases in between. CDR3 length equals 16 residues. CDR1 and CDR2 (germline): WSHSY, SAAADI. The CDR3 protein is CASSESNRGAAHEQYF. CDR3 in DNA: TGCGCCAGCAGTGAGTCGAATCGGGGAGCGGCCCACGAGCAGTACTTC.

The chain recombines TRBV28 with TRBJ2-3; maybe TRBD2 (7 bases). CDR1 and CDR2 from the germline V gene are MDHEN and SYDVKM. This CDR3 is 13 amino acids long. With 9 bases removed from V and 7 bases from J, the gap between germline ends came to 17 bases. The CDR3 loop is CASDGGPEYTQYF. The CDR3 bases are TGTGCCAGTGACGGGGGGCCCGAATATACGCAGTATTTT.

This clone was picked up many times. The CDR3 DNA sequence: TGTGCCAGCGAGGTCACCAGGGGGCGAAATGAAAAACTGTTTTTT. Amino acids: CASEVTRGRNEKLFF. This rearrangement joins TRBV6-5 to TRBJ1-4; TRBD1 aligns across 8 bases. Per the germline V gene, CDR1 is MNHEY and CDR2 is SVGAGI. The CDR3 totals 15 residues. J was trimmed by 5 bases and V by 8 bases; bases with no gene match: 10.